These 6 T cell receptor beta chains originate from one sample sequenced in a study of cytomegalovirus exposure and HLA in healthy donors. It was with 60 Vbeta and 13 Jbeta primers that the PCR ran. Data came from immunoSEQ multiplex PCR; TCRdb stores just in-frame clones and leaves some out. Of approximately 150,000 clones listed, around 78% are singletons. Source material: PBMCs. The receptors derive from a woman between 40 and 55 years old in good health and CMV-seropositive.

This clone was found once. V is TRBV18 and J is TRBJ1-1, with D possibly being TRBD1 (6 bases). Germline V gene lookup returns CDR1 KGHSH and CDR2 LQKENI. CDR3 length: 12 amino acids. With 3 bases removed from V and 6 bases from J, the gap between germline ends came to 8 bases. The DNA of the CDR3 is TGTGCCAGCTCACCGGGGACACCTGAAGCTTTCTTT. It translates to CASSPGTPEAFF.

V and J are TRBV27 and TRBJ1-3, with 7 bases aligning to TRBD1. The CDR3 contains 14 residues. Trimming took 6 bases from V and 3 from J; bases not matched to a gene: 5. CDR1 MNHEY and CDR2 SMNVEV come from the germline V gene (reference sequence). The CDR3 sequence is CASRPQGNGNTIYF. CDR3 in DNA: TGTGCCAGCAGACCACAGGGGAATGGAAACACCATATATTTT.

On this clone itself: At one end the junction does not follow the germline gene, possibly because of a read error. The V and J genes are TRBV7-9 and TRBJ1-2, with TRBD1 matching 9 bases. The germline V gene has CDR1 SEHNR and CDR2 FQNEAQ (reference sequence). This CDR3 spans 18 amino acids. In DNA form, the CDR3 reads TGTTCCAGCCGATCATCAGGGGGACAGGGTGCCCTTGGCTATGGCTACACCTTC. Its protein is CSSRSSGGQGALGYGYTF.

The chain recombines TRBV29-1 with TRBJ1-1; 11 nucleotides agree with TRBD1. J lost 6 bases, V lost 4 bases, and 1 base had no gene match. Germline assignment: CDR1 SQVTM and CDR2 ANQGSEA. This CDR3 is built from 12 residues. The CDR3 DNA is TGCAGCGTTGTGGGACAGGGGGCTGAAGCTTTCTTT. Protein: CSVVGQGAEAFF.

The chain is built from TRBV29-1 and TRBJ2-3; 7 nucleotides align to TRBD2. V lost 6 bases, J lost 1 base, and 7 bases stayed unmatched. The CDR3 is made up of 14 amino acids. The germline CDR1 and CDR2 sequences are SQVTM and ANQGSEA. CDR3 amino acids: CSVGLVFRTDTQYF. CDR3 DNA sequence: TGCAGCGTAGGACTAGTATTTCGCACAGATACGCAGTATTTT.

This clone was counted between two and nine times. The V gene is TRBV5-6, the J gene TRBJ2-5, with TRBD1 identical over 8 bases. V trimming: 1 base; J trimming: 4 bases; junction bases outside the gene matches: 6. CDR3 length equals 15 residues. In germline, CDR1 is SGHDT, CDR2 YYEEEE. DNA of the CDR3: TGTGCCAGCAGCTTGAGACAGGGGAGGTCAGAGACCCAGTACTTC. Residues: CASSLRQGRSETQYF. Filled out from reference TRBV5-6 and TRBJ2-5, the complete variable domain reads DAGVTQSPTHLIKTRGQQVTLRCSPKSGHDTVSWYQQALGQGPQFIFQYYEEEERQRGNFPDRFSGHQFPNYSSELNVNALLLGDSALYLCASSLRQGRSETQYFGPGTRLLVL.